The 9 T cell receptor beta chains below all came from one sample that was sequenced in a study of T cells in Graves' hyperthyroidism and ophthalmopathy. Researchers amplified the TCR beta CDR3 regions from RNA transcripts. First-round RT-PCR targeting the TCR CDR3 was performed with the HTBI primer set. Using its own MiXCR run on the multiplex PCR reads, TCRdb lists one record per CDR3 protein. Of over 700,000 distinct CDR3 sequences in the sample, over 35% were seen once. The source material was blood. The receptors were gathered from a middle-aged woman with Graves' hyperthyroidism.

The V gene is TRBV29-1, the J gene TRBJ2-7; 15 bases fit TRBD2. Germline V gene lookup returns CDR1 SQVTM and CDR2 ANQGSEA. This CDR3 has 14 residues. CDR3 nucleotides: TGCATCGGACTAGCGGGAGGGCTTGCCTACGAGCAGTACTTC. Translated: CIGLAGGLAYEQYF.

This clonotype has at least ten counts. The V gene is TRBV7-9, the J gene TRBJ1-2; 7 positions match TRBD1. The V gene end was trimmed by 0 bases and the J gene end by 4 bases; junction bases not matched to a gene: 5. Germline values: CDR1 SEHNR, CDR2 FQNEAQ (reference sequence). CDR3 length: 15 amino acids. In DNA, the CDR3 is TGTGCCAGCAGCTTAGCCGGGACAGAGACCTATGGCTACACCTTC. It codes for CASSLAGTETYGYTF.

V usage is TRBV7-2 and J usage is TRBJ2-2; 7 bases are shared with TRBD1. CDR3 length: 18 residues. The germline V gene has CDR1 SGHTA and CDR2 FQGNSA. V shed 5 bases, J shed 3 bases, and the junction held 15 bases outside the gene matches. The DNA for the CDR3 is TGTGCCAGCAGCCCCGAAACCCAGGGGGTGGCGGACACCGGGGAGCTGTTTTTT. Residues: CASSPETQGVADTGELFF.

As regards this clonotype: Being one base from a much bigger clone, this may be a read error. The CDR3, as DNA: TGTGCCGGCAGCTTATCCCACATCGGATGGGAGACCCAGTACTTC. As protein: CAGSLSHIGWETQYF. The rearrangement links TRBV7-2 to TRBJ2-5; D is ambiguous. The CDR3 extends over 15 amino acids. Germline loops: CDR1 SGHTA, CDR2 FQGNSA. Supplemented by reference TRBV7-2 and TRBJ2-5, the full variable domain reads GAGVSQSPSNKVTEKGKDVELRCDPISGHTALYWYRQSLGQGLEFLIYFQGNSAPDKSGLPSDRFSAERTGGSVSTLTIQRTQQEDSAVYLCAGSLSHIGWETQYFGPGTRLLVL.

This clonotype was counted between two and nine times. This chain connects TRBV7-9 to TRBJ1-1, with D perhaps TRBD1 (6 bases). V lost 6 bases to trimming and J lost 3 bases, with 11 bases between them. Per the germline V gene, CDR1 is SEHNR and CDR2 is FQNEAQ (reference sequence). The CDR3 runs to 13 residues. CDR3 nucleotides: TGTGCCAGCAGGGGGCAGGGGTACACTGAAGCTTTCTTT. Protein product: CASRGQGYTEAFF.

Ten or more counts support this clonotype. In DNA form, the CDR3 reads TGTGCCAGCAACCCTAGGATGTGGAACACTGAAGCTTTCTTT. Its translation: CASNPRMWNTEAFF. The genes are TRBV7-2 and TRBJ1-1, with no clear D. With 7 bases removed from V and 1 base from J, the gap between germline ends came to 13 bases. The germline CDR1 and CDR2 sequences are SGHTA and FQGNSA. The CDR3 extends over 14 amino acids.

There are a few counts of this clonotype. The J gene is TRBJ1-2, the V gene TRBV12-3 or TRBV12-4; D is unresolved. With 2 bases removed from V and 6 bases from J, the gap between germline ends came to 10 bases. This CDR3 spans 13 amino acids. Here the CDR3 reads CASSLRVRHGYTF. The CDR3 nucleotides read TGTGCCAGCAGTTTAAGGGTTCGCCATGGCTACACCTTC.

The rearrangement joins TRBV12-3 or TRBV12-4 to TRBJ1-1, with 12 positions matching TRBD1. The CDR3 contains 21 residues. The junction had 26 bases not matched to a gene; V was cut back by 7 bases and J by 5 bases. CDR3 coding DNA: TGTGCCAGCAAACCAAACCTAGGGTCCCGGGACAGGGGGCGAGAAAGGACTGAAGCTTTCTTT. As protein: CASKPNLGSRDRGRERTEAFF.

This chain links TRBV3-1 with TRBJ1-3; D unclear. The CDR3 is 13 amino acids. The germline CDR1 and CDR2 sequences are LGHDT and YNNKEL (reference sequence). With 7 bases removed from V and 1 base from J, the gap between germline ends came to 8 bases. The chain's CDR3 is CASTPNSGNTIYF. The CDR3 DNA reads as TGTGCCAGCACCCCGAATTCTGGAAACACCATATATTTT.